The rows below give T cell receptor beta chains drawn from one sample of a study of blood T cell repertoires in COVID-19. Assay: immunoSEQ multiplex PCR; the TCRdb copy retains only in-frame clones and omits some. The sample lists roughly 190,000 clones, under 85% occurring once. Sequences were obtained from peripheral blood. Source of these receptors: a woman aged 40 to 49 with acute or convalescent COVID-19. Both conserved end residues are part of each CDR3. A D gene is named only where the DNA matches it firmly. Only part of the rows carry a size: once, few, many, or a class if the clone is expanded.

V: TRBV19
J: TRBJ1-5
size: NA
D: NA
DNA: TGTGCCAGTATGACAGGTACCTATAGCAATCAGCCCCAGCATTTT
CDR3: CASMTGTYSNQPQHF

V: TRBV7-2
J: TRBJ2-2
size: NA
D: TRBD1
DNA: TGTGCCAGCATGGGACAGCTAACCGGGGAGCTGTTTTTT
CDR3: CASMGQLTGELFF

V: TRBV28
J: TRBJ1-3
size: NA
D: NA
DNA: TGTGCCAGCAGTTTATCCCCATACACCATATATTTT
CDR3: CASSLSPYTIYF

V: TRBV27
J: TRBJ1-2
size: NA
D: NA
DNA: TGTGCCAGCAGCCGAAGGGCCCAAACAGGAGACTATGGCTACACCTTC
CDR3: CASSRRAQTGDYGYTF

V: TRBV5-1
J: TRBJ2-7
size: NA
D: NA
DNA: TGCGCCAGCAGCTTGATCACAGGTTGGTACGAGCAGTACTTC
CDR3: CASSLITGWYEQYF

V: TRBV6-5
J: TRBJ1-6
size: NA
D: NA
DNA: TGTGCCAGCAGTTTGGGGGACTCTAATTCACCCCTCCACTTT
CDR3: CASSLGDSNSPLHF

V: TRBV7-9
J: TRBJ1-2
size: few
D: TRBD1
DNA: TGTGCCAGCAGCTTAAGCAACAGGGGCTATGGCTACACCTTC
CDR3: CASSLSNRGYGYTF

V: TRBV11-2
J: TRBJ2-7
size: NA
D: TRBD1
DNA: TGTGCCAGCAGCTTAGAGACAGGGAACGAGCAGTACTTC
CDR3: CASSLETGNEQYF

V: TRBV29-1
J: TRBJ2-7
size: NA
D: TRBD2
DNA: TGCAGCGTGGGAGGGCTAGACCCCGGCTTCTCCTACGAGCAGTACTTC
CDR3: CSVGGLDPGFSYEQYF

V: TRBV24-1
J: TRBJ2-3
size: NA
D: NA
DNA: TGTGCCACCAGTGGCTATGGCGGGAGCACAGATACGCAGTATTTT
CDR3: CATSGYGGSTDTQYF

V: TRBV11-1
J: TRBJ2-4
size: once
D: TRBD1
DNA: TGTGCCAGCAGCGTCGGACAGGGGAAGGCCAAAAACATTCAGTACTTC
CDR3: CASSVGQGKAKNIQYF

V: TRBV19
J: TRBJ1-5
size: NA
D: TRBD1
DNA: TGTGCCAGTAGTATGCATATTGGGACAGCTAATCAGCCCCAGCATTTT
CDR3: CASSMHIGTANQPQHF

V: TRBV28
J: TRBJ1-2
size: NA
D: TRBD1
DNA: TGTGCCAGCAGCCCCTCCCGGGCAGGGGGCTATGGCTACACCTTC
CDR3: CASSPSRAGGYGYTF

V: TRBV20-1
J: TRBJ1-2
size: few
D: NA
DNA: TGCAGTGCTAGCGCGGACTATGGCTACACCTTC
CDR3: CSASADYGYTF

V: TRBV19
J: TRBJ2-1
size: few
D: NA
DNA: TGTGCCAGTAGTATGGGGGGACTGTCCAATGAGCAGTTCTTC
CDR3: CASSMGGLSNEQFF

V: TRBV5-5
J: TRBJ2-7
size: NA
D: TRBD1
DNA: TGTGCCAGCAGCCGACAGGGGGCCGCTTACGAGCAGTACTTC
CDR3: CASSRQGAAYEQYF

V: TRBV30
J: TRBJ2-2
size: NA
D: NA
DNA: TGTGCCTGGAGTCCTCTCAGGAGGGTGAACACCGGGGAGCTGTTTTTT
CDR3: CAWSPLRRVNTGELFF

V: TRBV9
J: TRBJ2-1
size: NA
D: NA
DNA: TGTGCCAGCAGCGTAGGGGCTAGCGAGTACAATGAGCAGTTCTTC
CDR3: CASSVGASEYNEQFF

V: TRBV5-6
J: TRBJ1-5
size: few
D: NA
DNA: TGTGCCAGCAGCTTAACGGGCAATCAGCCCCAGCATTTT
CDR3: CASSLTGNQPQHF

V: TRBV6-6
J: TRBJ2-5
size: NA
D: NA
DNA: TGTGCCAGCGGCAGGGGCGGGGAGACCCAGTACTTC
CDR3: CASGRGGETQYF

V: TRBV11-1
J: TRBJ1-6
size: NA
D: TRBD1
DNA: TGTGCCAGCAGCTTGACAGGGGCTTCACCCCTCCACTTT
CDR3: CASSLTGASPLHF

V: TRBV6-1
J: TRBJ1-5
size: NA
D: NA
DNA: TGTGCCAGCAGTGAAAAGGGGCTTACGGCCCAGCATTTT
CDR3: CASSEKGLTAQHF

V: TRBV25-1
J: TRBJ1-2
size: NA
D: TRBD1
DNA: TGTGCCAGCAGTGGACAGGGGGTTGTCGGCTACACCTTC
CDR3: CASSGQGVVGYTF

V: TRBV15
J: TRBJ2-1
size: NA
D: TRBD1
DNA: TGTGCCACCAGTCGGGACAGGGGCCACAATGAGCAGTTCTTC
CDR3: CATSRDRGHNEQFF

V: TRBV18
J: TRBJ1-3
size: NA
D: NA
DNA: TGTGCCAGCTCAAACGGTGCCACTGGAAACACCATATATTTT
CDR3: CASSNGATGNTIYF

V: TRBV10-3
J: TRBJ2-2
size: NA
D: TRBD1
DNA: TGTGCCATCATGGGACAGGGGGCGGCCGGGGAGCTGTTTTTT
CDR3: CAIMGQGAAGELFF

V: TRBV18
J: TRBJ1-5
size: few
D: TRBD1
DNA: TGTGCCAGCTCACCGGGGACAGTAAATCAGCCCCAGCATTTT
CDR3: CASSPGTVNQPQHF

V: TRBV28
J: TRBJ1-4
size: NA
D: NA
DNA: TGTGCCAGCAGTTTAGAAACAGGGTTGGGTGAAAAACTGTTTTTT
CDR3: CASSLETGLGEKLFF

V: TRBV19
J: TRBJ2-2
size: NA
D: NA
DNA: TGTGCCAGTAAAATAAGGGGGAACACCGGGGAGCTGTTTTTT
CDR3: CASKIRGNTGELFF

V: TRBV5-1
J: TRBJ1-2
size: few
D: NA
DNA: TGCGCCAGCAGCTTAGACGGGGACTATGGCTACACCTTC
CDR3: CASSLDGDYGYTF

V: TRBV5-5
J: TRBJ1-5
size: once
D: TRBD1
DNA: TGTGCCAGCAGCCCCGACAGGGGCAATCAGCCCCAGCATTTT
CDR3: CASSPDRGNQPQHF

V: TRBV11-3
J: TRBJ2-2
size: NA
D: NA
DNA: TGTGCCAGCAGCTTAGCTGGCGGATACACCGGGGAGCTGTTTTTT
CDR3: CASSLAGGYTGELFF

V: TRBV28
J: TRBJ1-2
size: NA
D: NA
DNA: TGTGCCAGCCGGACGGGCCGGGGCTATGGCTACACCTTC
CDR3: CASRTGRGYGYTF

V: TRBV21-1
J: TRBJ2-1
size: once
D: NA
DNA: TGTGCAGCGGGACCGCTCAACCATATGCCTCGCGGGAGGAGACTATACAATGAGCAGTTCTTC
CDR3: CAAGPLNHMPRGRRLYNEQFF

V: TRBV19
J: TRBJ1-3
size: NA
D: NA
DNA: TGTGCCAGTAGTATACGGGAAGGGCAGGGACTAGGAAACACCATATATTTT
CDR3: CASSIREGQGLGNTIYF

V: TRBV2
J: TRBJ1-5
size: NA
D: NA
DNA: TGTGCCAGCATTTCAGGATTCGGTCAGCCCCAGCATTTT
CDR3: CASISGFGQPQHF

V: TRBV20-1
J: TRBJ2-5
size: NA
D: TRBD2
DNA: TGCAGTGCTAGTTCGCCCAGCGGGGGGGCCGGGGAGACCCAGTACTTC
CDR3: CSASSPSGGAGETQYF

V: TRBV5-1
J: TRBJ1-4
size: NA
D: NA
DNA: TGCGCCAGCAGCTCCCGAGCCAGCGGGAACGAAAAACTGTTTTTT
CDR3: CASSSRASGNEKLFF

V: TRBV5-1
J: TRBJ2-7
size: once
D: NA
DNA: TGCGCCAGCAGCCCAGAGGACTTCCACGAGCAGTACTTC
CDR3: CASSPEDFHEQYF

V: TRBV6-5
J: TRBJ2-7
size: NA
D: NA
DNA: TGTGCCAGCAGTTACGCGGAAACCTACGAGCAGTACTTC
CDR3: CASSYAETYEQYF

V: TRBV30
J: TRBJ1-5
size: NA
D: NA
DNA: TGTGCCTGGAGTGAGGACTGGGGTAATCAGCCCCAGCATTTT
CDR3: CAWSEDWGNQPQHF

V: TRBV4-1
J: TRBJ2-7
size: NA
D: NA
DNA: TGCGCCAGCAGCCGAGCGGGCTATTCCTACGAGCAGTACTTC
CDR3: CASSRAGYSYEQYF

V: TRBV7-9
J: TRBJ1-2
size: NA
D: NA
DNA: TGTGCCAGCACTCGTTCCCCTTTGAGGGGCTACACCTTC
CDR3: CASTRSPLRGYTF

V: TRBV5-4
J: TRBJ1-2
size: few
D: NA
DNA: TGTGCCAGCAGCCTTCAAGGGGTGGACTATGGCTACACCTTC
CDR3: CASSLQGVDYGYTF

V: TRBV24-1
J: TRBJ2-5
size: NA
D: TRBD2
DNA: TGTGCCACCAGTTCCCGCAGCGGGGGGAATAAAGAGACCCAGTACTTC
CDR3: CATSSRSGGNKETQYF

V: TRBV5-6
J: TRBJ1-2
size: NA
D: TRBD1
DNA: TGTGCCAGCAGCGTAGGGACAGCTAACTATGGCTACACCTTC
CDR3: CASSVGTANYGYTF

V: TRBV19
J: TRBJ2-7
size: NA
D: TRBD1
DNA: TGTGCCAGTAGTATTAAGGGACAGTCCTACGAGCAGTACTTC
CDR3: CASSIKGQSYEQYF

V: TRBV2
J: TRBJ1-3
size: NA
D: TRBD1
DNA: TGTGCCAGCAACGAACATATCGGGACAGGGGCTCTCACGAACACCATATATTTT
CDR3: CASNEHIGTGALTNTIYF

V: TRBV6-1
J: TRBJ2-7
size: NA
D: NA
DNA: TGTGCCAGCAGTGAAAGAAGAGGTTACGAGCAGTACTTC
CDR3: CASSERRGYEQYF

V: TRBV5-4
J: TRBJ2-5
size: NA
D: TRBD2
DNA: TGTGCCAGCAGCTTGGAGGCGGGAGTGGGGGAGACCCAGTACTTC
CDR3: CASSLEAGVGETQYF

V: TRBV7-8
J: TRBJ1-1
size: NA
D: TRBD1
DNA: TGTGCCAGCAGCCCCACCCCTGACAGGGTGGAAGCTTTCTTT
CDR3: CASSPTPDRVEAFF

V: TRBV29-1
J: TRBJ2-7
size: NA
D: NA
DNA: TGCAGCGTTGGGGGAGCATCCTACGAGCAGTACTTC
CDR3: CSVGGASYEQYF

V: TRBV7-2
J: TRBJ1-2
size: few
D: TRBD1
DNA: TGTGCCAGCGGACAGGGGCTCAACTATGGCTACACCTTC
CDR3: CASGQGLNYGYTF

V: TRBV5-1
J: TRBJ2-1
size: NA
D: NA
DNA: TGCGCCAGCAGCCTACCCCCTCGCTACAATGAGCAGTTCTTC
CDR3: CASSLPPRYNEQFF

V: TRBV19
J: TRBJ2-3
size: NA
D: NA
DNA: TGTGCCAGTAGTGTGACAACAGCTAGCACAGATACGCAGTATTTT
CDR3: CASSVTTASTDTQYF